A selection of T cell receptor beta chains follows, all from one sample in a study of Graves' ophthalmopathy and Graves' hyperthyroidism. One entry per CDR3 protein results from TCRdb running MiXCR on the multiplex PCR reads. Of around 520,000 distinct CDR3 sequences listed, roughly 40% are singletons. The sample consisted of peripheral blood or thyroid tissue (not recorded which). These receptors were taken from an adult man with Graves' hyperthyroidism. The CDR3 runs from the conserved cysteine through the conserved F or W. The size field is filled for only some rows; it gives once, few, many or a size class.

CDR3aa: CSARGGATRILF
v_gene: TRBV20-1
len: 12
abundance: few

CDR3aa: CASSGWENTEAFF
v_gene: TRBV6-1
len: 13
abundance: .

CDR3aa: CSVGTSGTPYGYTF
v_gene: TRBV29-1
len: 14
abundance: .

CDR3aa: CASSLGQGMIETQYF
v_gene: TRBV2
len: 15
abundance: few

CDR3aa: CASSSDRVTHNEQFF
v_gene: TRBV7-2
len: 15
abundance: .

CDR3aa: CASSLGTSGSLGDTGELFF
v_gene: TRBV7-6
len: 19
abundance: many

CDR3aa: CASSHRDNVLTF
v_gene: TRBV7-9
len: 12
abundance: .

CDR3aa: CASSIPGSSTGELFF
v_gene: TRBV11-2
len: 15
abundance: many

CDR3aa: CASSLEPALSSYNEQFF
v_gene: TRBV7-7
len: 17
abundance: few

CDR3aa: CASSAPGQGFYEQYF
v_gene: TRBV19
len: 15
abundance: .

CDR3aa: CAIKGTGGNTEAFF
v_gene: TRBV19
len: 14
abundance: many